This T cell receptor (beta chain) comes out of a study of cytomegalovirus exposure and HLA in healthy donors. Study in general: It was reported in a later analysis that the same platform had been used for the 120 validation repertoires as for the 550 to 700 first-cohort repertoires. Study findings and constraints: Altogether, about 160 TCR beta chains were recorded as cytomegalovirus-associated. Cytomegalovirus status, reportedly, was diagnosed with high specificity and sensitivity by the classifier.

V was cut by 4 bases and J by 5 bases, with 13 bases left in between. The CDR3 sequence is 13 residues long. The germline V gene encodes CDR1 SGHNT and CDR2 YYREEE (reference sequence). Notes on this clone: Its antigen is not known.

Clones were sequenced by immunoSEQ multiplex PCR, and TCRdb holds only the in-frame ones, with some missing. The table includes fewer than 200,000 clones, 86% detected once. Material for sequencing was PBMCs. The TCR comes from a young woman in good health and CMV-seronegative. The chain has TRBV5-4 and TRBJ2-7; D unclear. CDR3 bases: TGTGCCAGCAGCGCCGGTCCTCCCCACGAGCAGTACTTC. It is translated as CASSAGPPHEQYF. The whole variable domain, filled in from reference TRBV5-4 and TRBJ2-7, reads ETGVTQSPTHLIKTRGQQVTLRCSSQSGHNTVSWYQQALGQGPQFIFQYYREEENGRGNFPPRFSGLQFPNYSSELNVNALELDDSALYLCASSAGPPHEQYFGPGTRLTVT.